This T cell receptor beta chain was captured by sequencing in a study of blood T cell repertoires in COVID-19. Looking at the study overall: Samples of COVID-19 (acute and convalescent) were obtained from the United States, Italy and Spain. T cells, B-cell-depleted T cells, or PBMCs provided the cDNA or gDNA that served as material.

The authors' processing: Reference gene primer amplification gave estimated nucleated cell counts. Sequenced by immunoSEQ multiplex PCR; TCRdb stores in-frame clones only, minus some. The V and J calls and clone size come from that table; D and trimming were worked out from the DNA. Of 150,000 to 200,000 clones in the sample, 83% were seen once. The CDR3 is 17 amino acids. Germline values: CDR1 LNHNV, CDR2 YYDKDF (reference sequence). V lost 5 bases and J lost 5, with 23 bases in between. While infection was still active, Seattle patients were enrolled and then followed longitudinally. The rearrangement links TRBV15 to TRBJ2-3; the D gene is possibly TRBD2 (5 bases). This clonotype was sampled from a woman between 70 and 85 years old with COVID-19, enrolled during active disease. What was sequenced was peripheral blood. CDR3 DNA: TGTGCCACCAGCGTCAACGGCAGGCGGGTTGGCCTAGATACGCAGTATTTT. Its translation: CATSVNGRRVGLDTQYF.